The subject of this entry is one T cell receptor (beta chain). Preparation of the TCRbeta library used unique molecular identifiers. MiXCR, applied by TCRdb to the PCR reads, yields one record per CDR3 protein. Counted here are approximately 520,000 distinct CDR3 sequences, around a third occurring once; the ten biggest clones make up 2% to 3%. These data come from a study of T-cell reconstitution after alpha-beta-depleted transplantation in children. The CDR3 covers 15 residues. J lost 3 bases, V lost 5 bases, and 6 bases had no gene match. The rearrangement links TRBV12-3 or TRBV12-4 to TRBJ2-4; 8 bases are shared with TRBD1. The sequence was collected from a human donor who donated a stem cell graft to a child with aplastic anemia. The sequences come from PBMCs from the stem cell graft donor, collected from the stem cell graft. The DNA of the CDR3 is TGTGCCAGCAGTAGGACAGGGTATGTCAAAAACATTCAGTACTTC. It encodes CASSRTGYVKNIQYF.